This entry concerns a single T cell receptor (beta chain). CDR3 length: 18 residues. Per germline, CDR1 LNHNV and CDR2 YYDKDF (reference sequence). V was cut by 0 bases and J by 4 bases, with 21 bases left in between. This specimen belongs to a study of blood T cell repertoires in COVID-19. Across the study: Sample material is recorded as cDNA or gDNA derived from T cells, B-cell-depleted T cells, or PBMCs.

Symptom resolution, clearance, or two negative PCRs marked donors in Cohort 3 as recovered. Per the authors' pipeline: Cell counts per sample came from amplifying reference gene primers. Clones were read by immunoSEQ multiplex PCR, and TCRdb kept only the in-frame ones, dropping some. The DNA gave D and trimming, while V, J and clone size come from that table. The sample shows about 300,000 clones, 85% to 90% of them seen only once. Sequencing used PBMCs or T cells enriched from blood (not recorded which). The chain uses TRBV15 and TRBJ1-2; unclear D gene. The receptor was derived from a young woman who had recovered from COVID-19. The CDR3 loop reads CATSRDLYPNPASYGYTF. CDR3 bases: TGTGCCACCAGCAGAGACCTATACCCAAACCCAGCTAGCTATGGCTACACCTTC.